This TCR beta chain was captured in a study of Graves' ophthalmopathy and Graves' hyperthyroidism. CDR1 is MNHEY, CDR2 SVGEGT, per germline. The V segment lost 0 bases and the J segment 0 bases; nucleotides outside the gene matches: 9. This CDR3 spans 18 amino acids. The TCR beta CDR3 regions underwent amplification from RNA transcripts. RT-PCR in the first round used HTBI primers; a second-round multiplex PCR followed. TCRdb fed the multiplex PCR reads into MiXCR, producing one record per CDR3 protein. The sample consists of around 400,000 distinct CDR3 sequences, around 21% of them appearing once. The sequencing sample was made of peripheral blood. V and J are TRBV6-2 or TRBV6-3 and TRBJ1-2, with 8 bases aligning to TRBD1. This receptor was obtained from a woman in her late teens or twenties with stable Graves' hyperthyroidism. CDR3: CASSYSRTGTAANYGYTF. CDR3 in DNA: TGTGCCAGCAGTTACTCGAGGACAGGGACGGCAGCTAACTATGGCTACACCTTC.